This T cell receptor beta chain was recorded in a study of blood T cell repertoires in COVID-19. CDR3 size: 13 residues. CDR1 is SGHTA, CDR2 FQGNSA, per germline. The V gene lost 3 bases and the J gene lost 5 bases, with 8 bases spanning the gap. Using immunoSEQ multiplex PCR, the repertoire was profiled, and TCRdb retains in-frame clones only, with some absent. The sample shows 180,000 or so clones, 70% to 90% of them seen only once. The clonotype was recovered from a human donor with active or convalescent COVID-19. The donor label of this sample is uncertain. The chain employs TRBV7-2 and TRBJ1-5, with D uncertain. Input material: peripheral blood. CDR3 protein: CASSFTEDQPQHF. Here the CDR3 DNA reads TGTGCCAGCAGCTTTACAGAAGATCAGCCCCAGCATTTT.